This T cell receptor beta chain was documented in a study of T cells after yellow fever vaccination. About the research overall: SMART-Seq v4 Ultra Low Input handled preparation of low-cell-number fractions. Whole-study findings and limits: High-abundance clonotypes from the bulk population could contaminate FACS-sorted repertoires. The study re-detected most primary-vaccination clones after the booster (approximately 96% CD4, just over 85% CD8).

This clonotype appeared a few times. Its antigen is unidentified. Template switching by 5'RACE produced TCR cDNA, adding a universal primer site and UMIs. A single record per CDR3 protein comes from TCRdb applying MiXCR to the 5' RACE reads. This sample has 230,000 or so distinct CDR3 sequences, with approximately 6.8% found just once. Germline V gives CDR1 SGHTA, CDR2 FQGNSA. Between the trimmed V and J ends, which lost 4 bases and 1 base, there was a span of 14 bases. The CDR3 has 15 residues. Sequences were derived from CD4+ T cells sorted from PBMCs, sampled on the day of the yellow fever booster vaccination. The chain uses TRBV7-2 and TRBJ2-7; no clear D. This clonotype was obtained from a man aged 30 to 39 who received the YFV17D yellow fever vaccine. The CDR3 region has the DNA TGTGCCAGCAGCTCCCAGCGAGGAGATTCCTACGAGCAGTACTTC. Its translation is CASSSQRGDSYEQYF. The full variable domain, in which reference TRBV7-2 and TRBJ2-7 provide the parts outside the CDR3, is GAGVSQSPSNKVTEKGKDVELRCDPISGHTALYWYRQSLGQGLEFLIYFQGNSAPDKSGLPSDRFSAERTGGSVSTLTIQRTQQEDSAVYLCASSSQRGDSYEQYFGPGTRLTVT.